One and the same sample provided the 18 T cell receptor beta chains below, sequenced in a study of response to subunit inactivated influenza vaccine. TCRdb re-analysed the RT-PCR reads in MiXCR, keeping a single row per CDR3 protein. The table shows over 150,000 distinct CDR3 sequences, with 9.2% occurring only once. The sample was non-naive T cells sorted from PBMCs, taken on the day of vaccination. These receptors were obtained from a man between 45 and 60 years old who received an inactivated influenza vaccine.

V is TRBV28 and J is TRBJ2-1, with 10 bases identical to TRBD2. CDR3 length equals 16 residues. CDR1 is MDHEN and CDR2 is SYDVKM in the germline V gene. J was trimmed by 5 bases and V by 4 bases; bases with no gene match: 8. The CDR3 sequence: CASSSISGGADNEQFF. Written as DNA, the CDR3 is TGTGCCAGCAGTTCGATCAGCGGGGGGGCCGACAATGAGCAGTTCTTC.

The chain joins TRBV28 to TRBJ1-2, with D possibly TRBD1 on 5 matching bases. The ends were cut back, 3 bases at V and 4 bases at J, with 12 bases in the middle. The CDR3 spans 14 residues. Germline-derived CDR1 and CDR2 are MDHEN and SYDVKM. In DNA, the CDR3 is TGTGCCAGCAGTTTTAGTGGGGCAGCCTATGGCTACACCTTC. Protein sequence: CASSFSGAAYGYTF.

This clonotype was observed a few times. The chain links TRBV7-2 to TRBJ1-5, with TRBD1 matching 9 bases. Germline trimming cut 8 bases from V and 4 bases from J; bases unmatched to any gene: 3. The germline V gene has CDR1 SGHTA and CDR2 FQGNSA. This CDR3 contains 13 residues. CDR3 sequence (DNA): TGTGCCAGCGGGGACAGGGTAAATCAGCCCCAGCATTTT. Translating it yields CASGDRVNQPQHF.

This clonotype was observed many times. The chain links TRBV20-1 to TRBJ2-1; 9 nucleotides line up with TRBD1. Germline trimming cut 5 bases from V and 1 base from J; bases unmatched to any gene: 3. Germline CDR1 reads DFQATT; CDR2 reads SNEGSKA (reference sequence). CDR3 length equals 14 residues. Here the CDR3 DNA reads TGCAGTGCTGCCGGGACAGGGTCCTACAATGAGCAGTTCTTC. Residues: CSAAGTGSYNEQFF.

This clonotype is termed medium-sized. The chain employs TRBV27 and TRBJ2-1; D gene unclear. This CDR3 contains 13 residues. CDR1 and CDR2 (germline): MNHEY, SMNVEV (reference sequence). The V end lost 1 base, the J end lost 5 bases, and 6 bases lay between the germline ends. The DNA for the CDR3 is TGTGCCAGCAGTTTATTGGGTGACAATGAGCAGTTCTTC. Its translation: CASSLLGDNEQFF.

This clonotype appeared many times. This chain connects TRBV20-1 to TRBJ2-1; 7 positions match TRBD2. CDR3 length: 16 amino acids. J gave up 4 bases and V 0 bases, and 9 bases lay outside the gene matches. The germline V gene encodes CDR1 DFQATT and CDR2 SNEGSKA (reference sequence). This CDR3 reads CSARDGRAGRYNEQFF. The CDR3 region has the DNA TGCAGTGCTAGAGATGGGCGAGCGGGGAGGTACAATGAGCAGTTCTTC.

The V call is TRBV6-2 or TRBV6-3, the J call TRBJ2-5; 14 nucleotides line up with TRBD2. The CDR3 has 16 residues. The V and J ends lost 7 bases and 1 base, in that order; junction bases with no gene match: 5. Germline values: CDR1 MNHEY, CDR2 SVGEGT. The chain's CDR3 is CASTSTSGRAQETQYF. Written as DNA, the CDR3 is TGTGCCAGCACCTCGACTAGCGGGAGGGCCCAAGAGACCCAGTACTTC.

The sample holds a few counts of this clonotype. V gene TRBV20-1 combines with J gene TRBJ2-1; 9 nucleotides align to TRBD1. Germline CDR1 and CDR2: DFQATT and SNEGSKA (reference sequence). The J segment lost 8 bases and the V segment lost 0 bases, leaving 5 bases of the junction unmatched. The CDR3 extends over 14 amino acids. The CDR3 here is CSAREGQGIDEQFF. In DNA form, the CDR3 reads TGCAGTGCTAGAGAGGGACAGGGTATCGATGAGCAGTTCTTC.

This chain joins TRBV29-1 and TRBJ2-2; D unclear. The CDR3 has 16 residues. The germline V gene encodes CDR1 SQVTM and CDR2 ANQGSEA. V lost 0 bases and J lost 2, with 13 bases in between. Here the CDR3 DNA reads TGCAGCGTTGAAGATCGACGGTTCGGCAACACCGGGGAGCTGTTTTTT. It encodes CSVEDRRFGNTGELFF.

This clonotype was detected only a few times. The CDR3 loop is CASSGRQGWNTEAFF. The CDR3 DNA sequence: TGTGCCAGCAGTGGCCGACAGGGTTGGAACACTGAAGCTTTCTTT. The chain links TRBV6-1 to TRBJ1-1; 7 nucleotides match TRBD1. V lost 4 bases and J lost 1; bases outside the gene matches: 6. Germline loops: CDR1 MNHNS, CDR2 SASEGT. The CDR3 length is 15 residues.

This clonotype was detected many times. Here the CDR3 reads CASSLGYGGFEQFF. The DNA of the CDR3 is TGCGCCAGCAGCTTGGGGTACGGGGGGTTTGAGCAGTTCTTC. The V gene is TRBV5-1, the J gene TRBJ2-1; 7 bases agree with TRBD2. Looked up from germline, CDR1 is SGHRS and CDR2 is YFSETQ. Trimming took 0 bases from V and 9 from J; bases not matched to a gene: 6. The CDR3 is made up of 14 amino acids.

This chain connects TRBV7-9 to TRBJ2-7; tentatively, D is TRBD2 (5 bases). This CDR3 contains 16 residues. Trimming removed 4 bases at V and 0 bases at J, with 16 bases between. Germline CDR1 is SEHNR and CDR2 is FQNEAQ (reference sequence). CDR3 region: CASSSDWRASSYEQYF. The CDR3 coding sequence is TGTGCCAGCAGCTCCGACTGGCGGGCGTCCTCCTACGAGCAGTACTTC.

This clonotype was counted many times. This chain uses TRBV20-1 with TRBJ2-3; tentative D call: TRBD1 (6 bases). This CDR3 spans 13 amino acids. CDR1 and CDR2 from the germline V gene are DFQATT and SNEGSKA (reference sequence). Trimming removed 4 bases from V and 5 bases from J, with 13 bases in between. The CDR3 nucleotides are TGCAGTGCTATTCCTGAGGGGGAAGATACGCAGTATTTT. Translated: CSAIPEGEDTQYF.

This clonotype came up a few times. V and J are TRBV6-1 and TRBJ2-7; D might be TRBD1 (5 bases). The CDR3 runs 11 residues. In germline, CDR1 is MNHNS, CDR2 SASEGT. With 7 bases removed from V and 3 bases from J, the gap between germline ends came to 7 bases. For the CDR3, the DNA is TGTGCCAGCACTCAGGGCTACGAGCAGTACTTC. Translating gives CASTQGYEQYF.

This clonotype turned up a few times. The CDR3 DNA reads as TGTGCCAGCAGCTTGGCCGAAGCTTTCTTT. Its translation is CASSLAEAFF. The chain is built from TRBV7-2 and TRBJ1-1; D gene unclear. The V gene lost 3 bases and the J gene lost 8 bases, with 4 bases spanning the gap. The CDR3 spans 10 residues. Germline CDR1 SGHTA, CDR2 FQGNSA.

Only a few counts were recorded for this clonotype. The rearrangement uses TRBV7-2 and TRBJ1-4, with D tentatively TRBD1 (5 bases). The V and J ends lost 2 bases and 8 bases respectively, with 12 bases between them. The CDR3 contains 14 residues. Germline loops: CDR1 SGHTA, CDR2 FQGNSA. CDR3 loop: CASSLMGRSEKLFF. The CDR3, as DNA: TGTGCCAGCAGCTTAATGGGGCGTAGCGAAAAACTGTTTTTT.

This clonotype has at least ten counts. This chain links TRBV28 with TRBJ2-4; 7 bases map to TRBD1. The CDR3 contains 17 residues. Trimming at V came to 4 bases and at J to 1 base, leaving 10 bases not matched to a gene. Germline V gene lookup returns CDR1 MDHEN and CDR2 SYDVKM. CDR3 in DNA: TGTGCCAGCAGTTCCCTGAGGGGGCCTAGCGCCAAAAACATTCAGTACTTC. Translating it yields CASSSLRGPSAKNIQYF.

This clonotype was counted between two and nine times. The rearrangement joins TRBV20-1 to TRBJ2-1; 11 bases line up with TRBD2. Germline loops: CDR1 DFQATT, CDR2 SNEGSKA (reference sequence). The V and J ends lost 3 bases and 7 bases, in that order; junction bases with no gene match: 5. The CDR3 has 14 amino acids. Written as DNA, the CDR3 is TGCAGTGCTAGGGATAGCGGGAGGGGGAATGAGCAGTTCTTC. This codes for CSARDSGRGNEQFF.